This T cell receptor (beta chain) comes out of a study of Ad26.COV2.S vaccination and SARS-CoV-2 variants. The germline V gene encodes CDR1 WNHNN and CDR2 SYGVQD (reference sequence). This CDR3 is built from 13 residues. Trimming removed 3 bases from V and 1 base from J, with 6 bases in between. On this clone itself: What it recognizes is unknown.

Study results and limitations: Recipients given vaccine exceeded placebo recipients in spike-specific TCR breadth.

Clones were sequenced by immunoSEQ multiplex PCR, and TCRdb holds only the in-frame ones, with some missing. The sample includes 350,000 to 450,000 clones, approximately 90% of them seen just once. The rearrangement uses TRBV10-1 and TRBJ1-1; D ambiguous. This material consisted of peripheral blood, taken after recovery from COVID-19. The receptor comes from a human donor who had recovered from COVID-19. Here the CDR3 reads CASSDNGNTEAFF. CDR3 sequence (DNA): TGCGCCAGCAGTGATAATGGGAACACTGAAGCTTTCTTT.